A few counts support the clone carrying this T cell receptor beta chain. Its antigen is still unknown. Addition of a universal primer site occurred through template switching, and cDNA carried unique molecular identifiers. TCRdb reanalysed the 5' RACE reads using MiXCR and keeps one entry per CDR3 protein. The data hold hundreds of thousands of distinct CDR3 sequences, with around a sixth observed a single time. This CDR3 spans 11 amino acids. V was trimmed by 5 bases and J by 3 bases, leaving 4 bases between them. This sample stems from a study of identical twins. Study-wide findings and caveats: Conclusions were based on cross-sectional statistical analysis, without following the same donors.

This sample also belongs to another study, concerning T cells expressing NK-cell markers. That work states: It was sorted CD3+CD56+NKG2C+, CD3+CD56+NKG2C- and CD3+CD56-NKG2C+ T cells that supplied the TCR beta repertoires. Dominance of the CD3+CD56-NKG2C+ fraction by these clonotypes also held in several donors.

V usage is TRBV12-3 or TRBV12-4 and J usage is TRBJ1-1; D remains unclear. Input material: PBMCs. This clonotype was obtained from a woman aged 18-29 years in good health. CDR3 region: CASSVYTEAFF. The CDR3 DNA reads as TGTGCCAGCAGTGTATACACTGAAGCTTTCTTT.